Each of the 9 T cell receptor beta chains below was sequenced from the same sample in a study of blood T cells in healthy people across ages. The second PCR ran about 6 to 11 cycles with a sample-barcoded 5' primer and J-beta primers. TCRdb called the 5' RACE reads again in MiXCR, with one record for every CDR3 protein. The table includes 1.4 million or so distinct CDR3 sequences, about 42% detected once. The sequencing input was blood. Source of these receptors: a woman in her late teens or twenties in good health.

V is TRBV10-3 and J is TRBJ2-1; tentatively, D is TRBD1 or TRBD2 (6 bases each). The J call may be faulty, since TRBJ2-7 better matches the DNA end. The CDR3 is 16 amino acids. The germline CDR1 and CDR2 sequences are ENHRY and SYGVKD. CDR3 sequence (DNA): TGTGCCATCAGCAGACAGGTCGGGAGCTCCTACAATGAGCAGTACTTC. It codes for CAISRQVGSSYNEQYF.

This clonotype has a handful of counts. The chain uses TRBV29-1 and TRBJ1-1, with 7 bases fitting TRBD1. This CDR3 region has 13 residues. Trimming took 4 bases from V and 11 from J; bases not matched to a gene: 13. The germline gives CDR1 SQVTM, CDR2 ANQGSEA. The chain's CDR3 is CSVASGQISYAFF. DNA of the CDR3: TGCAGCGTTGCCTCGGGACAGATCTCCTATGCTTTCTTT.

This clonotype has only a few counts. The CDR3 protein is CASRPLAQSTDTQYF. As DNA, the CDR3 is TGTGCCAGCAGACCACTAGCACAAAGCACAGATACGCAGTATTTT. The gene calls are TRBV27 and TRBJ2-3, with D possibly being TRBD2 (6 bases). The CDR3 is made up of 15 amino acids. CDR1 and CDR2 from the germline V gene are MNHEY and SMNVEV (reference sequence). V shed 6 bases and J shed 0 bases, with 13 bases lying between them.

The chain employs TRBV30 and TRBJ1-6; possibly TRBD1 for D (5 bases). V was trimmed by 0 bases and J by 12 bases, leaving 12 bases between them. This CDR3 contains 13 residues. Germline lookup yields CDR1 GTSNPN and CDR2 SVGIG (reference sequence). DNA for the CDR3: TGTGCCTGGAGTGTTGGGGCCCAAAGACCCCTCCACTTT. Encoded protein: CAWSVGAQRPLHF.

The chain joins TRBV29-1 to TRBJ2-7, with D perhaps TRBD2 (6 bases). The CDR3 runs 14 residues. Germline CDR1 reads SQVTM; CDR2 reads ANQGSEA. The V gene lost 6 bases and the J gene lost 2 bases, with 17 bases spanning the gap. CDR3 in DNA: TGCAGCGTACTAGCCTCGGACACCCCCTACGAGCAGTACTTC. Encoded protein: CSVLASDTPYEQYF.

The CDR3, as DNA: TGTGCCAGCAGCCAATCCGGGACAGGGTCGTTGGTGGGCTACACCTTC. Encoded protein: CASSQSGTGSLVGYTF. The rearrangement uses TRBV16 and TRBJ1-2; TRBD1 agrees at 9 bases. From germline, CDR1 is KGHSY and CDR2 FQNENV. Trimming cost V 0 bases and J 8 bases; bases outside gene matches: 10. This CDR3 has 16 residues.

The chain is built from TRBV9 and TRBJ2-7; 13 bases align to TRBD2. J was trimmed by 4 bases and V by 2 bases; bases with no gene match: 6. Germline CDR1 is SGDLS and CDR2 is YYNGEE. The CDR3 spans 16 residues. In DNA form, the CDR3 reads TGTGCCAGCAGCGTCGGGTGGACTAGCGGGAGTTACGAGCAGTACTTC. It codes for CASSVGWTSGSYEQYF.

The V gene is TRBV14, the J gene TRBJ2-5; D unclear. V lost 4 bases and J lost 3, with 9 bases in between. Looked up from germline, CDR1 is SGHDN and CDR2 is FVKESK. CDR3 length equals 13 residues. CDR3 bases: TGTGCCAGCAGCCGAAATGCCGAAGAGACCCAGTACTTC. Translated: CASSRNAEETQYF.

The V and J genes are TRBV4-3 and TRBJ2-1, with 8 nucleotides matching TRBD2. With V trimmed by 3 bases and J by 5 bases, 9 bases remained unmatched. Germline V gene data show CDR1 as LGHNA and CDR2 as YSLEER. The CDR3 extends over 16 amino acids. The DNA of the CDR3 is TGCGCCAGCAGCCAGTACCGGGGGGGTATAGACAATGAGCAGTTCTTC. This translates into CASSQYRGGIDNEQFF.